This paragraph covers one TCR beta chain sequence. The antigen is unknown. Method: immunoSEQ multiplex PCR; TCRdb's copy keeps in-frame clones and lacks some. This sample carries roughly 2 million clones, 85% to 95% of them seen once, and the ten largest clones take about 0.13%. The CDR3 loop spans 15 amino acids. Deletions cut 1 base from V and 10 bases from J, with 16 bases between. Germline V CDR1 and CDR2: SGHAT, FQNNGV. The data stem from a study of shared clonotypes between healthy human individuals. Study context: Each donor contributed plates that comprised three CD4 naive, three CD4 memory, two CD8 naive and one CD8 memory. General study findings and limits: Rarefaction showed sorted-subset sequencing was incomplete despite large depth. Sharing across several donors was seen in 4% to 5.5% of naive CD4 clonotypes.

Specimen: naive CD4+ T cells sorted from blood. Specified subset: CD45RA+ positively selected. V and J are TRBV11-2 and TRBJ2-2, with D possibly being TRBD1 (6 bases). This TCR was sampled from a man aged 18-30 years in good health. The CDR3, as DNA: TGTGCCAGCAGCTTAGTGGGGGCTGTCCGGGTGGAGCTGTTTTTT. This sequence encodes CASSLVGAVRVELFF.